These 5 T cell receptor beta chains came from one sample sequenced in a study of blood T cell repertoires in COVID-19. Produced via immunoSEQ multiplex PCR; TCRdb's table is partial and in-frame only. The table has about 100,000 clones, 75% to 90% seen once. Sequencing input: peripheral blood. Every receptor here comes from a man aged 55 to 70 with acute or convalescent COVID-19.

The chain uses TRBV19 and TRBJ2-3, with D possibly being TRBD1 (6 bases). V lost 3 bases to trimming and J lost 4 bases, with 14 bases between them. The CDR3 is 15 amino acids. Germline V CDR1 and CDR2: LNHDA, SQIVND (reference sequence). The CDR3 sequence: CASSMRRNRADTQYF. The DNA of the CDR3 is TGTGCCAGTAGTATGAGGAGGAACAGGGCAGATACGCAGTATTTT.

This sequence joins TRBV11-2 and TRBJ2-7; weak D call: TRBD1 (5 bases). The V end was cut by 1 base, the J end by 7 bases, with 11 bases between. This CDR3 region has 13 residues. Germline V gene sequence: CDR1 SGHAT, CDR2 FQNNGV. The CDR3 bases are TGTGCCAGCAGCTTAGGTGGGCAGGGTGAGCAGTACTTC. Translated, it gives CASSLGGQGEQYF.

This sequence joins TRBV10-3 and TRBJ2-5; D is ambiguous. CDR1 is ENHRY, CDR2 SYGVKD, per germline. V shed 3 bases and J shed 2 bases, with 7 bases lying between them. The CDR3 sequence is 13 residues long. The CDR3 DNA is TGTGCCATCAGTGATCGGAGACAAGAGACCCAGTACTTC. Protein sequence: CAISDRRQETQYF.

V and J are TRBV27 and TRBJ2-6, with D tentatively TRBD1 (6 bases). CDR1 and CDR2 (germline): MNHEY, SMNVEV (reference sequence). Trimming left V 6 bases short and J 0 bases short, with 9 bases between. The CDR3 runs 15 residues. CDR3 nucleotides: TGTGCCAGCAGGAGACAGGTCTCTGGGGCCAACGTCCTGACTTTC. This codes for CASRRQVSGANVLTF.

This sequence joins TRBV5-1 and TRBJ2-4; 9 positions match TRBD1. CDR3 length: 17 residues. Germline V gene lookup returns CDR1 SGHRS and CDR2 YFSETQ. V lost 4 bases and J lost 8; bases outside the gene matches: 16. In DNA form, the CDR3 reads TGCGCCAGCAGCCCCCGTCCACAGGGGGCAACTAGGGACATTCAGTACTTC. Encoded protein: CASSPRPQGATRDIQYF.